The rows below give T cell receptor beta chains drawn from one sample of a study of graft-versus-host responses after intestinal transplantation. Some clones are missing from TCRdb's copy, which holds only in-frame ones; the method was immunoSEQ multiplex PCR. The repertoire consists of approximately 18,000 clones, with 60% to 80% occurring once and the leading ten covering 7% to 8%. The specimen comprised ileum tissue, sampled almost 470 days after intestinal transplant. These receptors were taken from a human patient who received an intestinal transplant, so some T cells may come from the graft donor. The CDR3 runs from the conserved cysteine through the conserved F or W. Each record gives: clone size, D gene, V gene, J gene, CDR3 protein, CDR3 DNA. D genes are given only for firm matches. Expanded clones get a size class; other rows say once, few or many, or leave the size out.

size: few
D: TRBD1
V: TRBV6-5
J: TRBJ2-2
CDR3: CASSTGGEAGELFF
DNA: TGTGCCAGCAGCACAGGGGGAGAGGCCGGGGAGCTGTTTTTT

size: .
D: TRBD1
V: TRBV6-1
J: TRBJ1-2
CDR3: CASSGTGRGYTF
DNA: TGTGCCAGCAGTGGGACAGGGCGCGGCTACACCTTC

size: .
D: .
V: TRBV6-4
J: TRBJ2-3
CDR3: CASSVGPRGSTDTQYF
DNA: TGTGCCAGCAGTGTCGGACCCCGAGGGAGCACAGATACGCAGTATTTT

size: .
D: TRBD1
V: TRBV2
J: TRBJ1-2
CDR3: CASSEARQGAGYTF
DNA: TGTGCCAGCAGTGAAGCGCGACAGGGGGCCGGCTACACCTTC

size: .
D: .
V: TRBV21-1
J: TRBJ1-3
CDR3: CASSKGGELGNTIYF
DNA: TGTGCCAGCAGCAAAGGGGGGGAATTAGGAAACACCATATATTTT

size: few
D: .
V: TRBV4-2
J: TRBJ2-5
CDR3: CASSGDGSRTQYF
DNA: TGTGCCAGCAGCGGGGACGGCTCAAGGACCCAGTACTTC

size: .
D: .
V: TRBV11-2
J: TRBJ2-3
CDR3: CASSSREADTQYF
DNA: TGTGCCAGCAGCTCTAGGGAGGCAGATACGCAGTATTTT

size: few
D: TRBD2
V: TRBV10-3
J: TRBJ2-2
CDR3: CALTSDLTGELFF
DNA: TGTGCCCTCACTAGCGATCTTACCGGGGAGCTGTTTTTT

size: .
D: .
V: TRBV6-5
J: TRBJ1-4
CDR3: CASSPGAEKLFF
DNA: TGTGCCTCATCCCCGGGAGCTGAAAAACTGTTTTTT

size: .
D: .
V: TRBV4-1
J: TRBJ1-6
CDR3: CASSPVNSPLHF
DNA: TGCGCCAGCAGCCCCGTGAATTCACCCCTCCACTTT

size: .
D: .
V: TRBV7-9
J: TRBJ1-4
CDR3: CATRAGEKLFF
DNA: TGTGCCACCCGCGCAGGGGAAAAACTGTTTTTT

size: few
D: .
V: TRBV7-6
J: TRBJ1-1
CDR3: CASSPGTRAEAFF
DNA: TGTGCCAGCAGCCCAGGGACGCGAGCTGAAGCTTTCTTT

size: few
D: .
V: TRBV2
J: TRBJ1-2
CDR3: CASRRINYGYTF
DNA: TGTGCCAGCAGGAGGATTAACTATGGCTACACCTTC

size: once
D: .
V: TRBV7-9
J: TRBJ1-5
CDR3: CASGGGGQPQHF
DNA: TGTGCCAGCGGAGGGGGAGGACAGCCCCAGCATTTT

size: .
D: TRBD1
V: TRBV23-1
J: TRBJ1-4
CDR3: CASHRGQEKLFF
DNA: TGCGCCAGCCATAGGGGGCAGGAAAAACTGTTTTTT

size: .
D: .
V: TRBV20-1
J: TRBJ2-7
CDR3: CSATGTYEQYF
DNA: TGCAGTGCTACCGGGACCTACGAGCAGTACTTC

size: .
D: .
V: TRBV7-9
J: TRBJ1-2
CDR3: CASRGGAPADTF
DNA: TGTGCCAGCAGGGGCGGGGCGCCCGCCGACACCTTC

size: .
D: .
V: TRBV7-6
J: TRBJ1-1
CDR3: CASSATTGLNTEAFF
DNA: TGTGCCAGCAGCGCAACGACAGGATTGAACACTGAAGCTTTCTTT

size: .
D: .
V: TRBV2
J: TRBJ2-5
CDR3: CASSQMGDRGETQYF
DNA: TGTGCCAGCAGTCAAATGGGCGACAGAGGGGAGACCCAGTACTTC

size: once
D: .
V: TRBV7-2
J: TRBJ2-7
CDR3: CASSLERSSYEQYF
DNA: TGTGCCAGCAGCTTAGAGCGGAGCTCCTACGAGCAGTACTTC

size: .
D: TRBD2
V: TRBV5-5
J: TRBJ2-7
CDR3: CASSLRGDYEQYF
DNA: TGTGCCAGCAGCTTGCGTGGGGACTATGAGCAGTACTTC

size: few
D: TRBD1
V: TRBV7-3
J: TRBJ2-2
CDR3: CASSPPTDREAGELFF
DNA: TGTGCCAGCAGCCCGCCTACGGACAGGGAGGCCGGGGAGCTGTTTTTT

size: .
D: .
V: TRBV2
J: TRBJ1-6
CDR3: CASSLRTVYSPLHF
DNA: TGTGCCAGCAGTTTAAGGACAGTTTATTCACCCCTCCACTTT

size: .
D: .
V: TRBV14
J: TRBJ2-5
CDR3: CASSQDLVGVQYF
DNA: TGTGCCAGCAGCCAAGATCTTGTCGGGGTGCAGTACTTC

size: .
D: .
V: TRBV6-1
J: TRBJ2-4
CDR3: CASKAGAVAKNIQYF
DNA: TGTGCCAGCAAGGCAGGGGCGGTGGCCAAAAACATTCAGTACTTC

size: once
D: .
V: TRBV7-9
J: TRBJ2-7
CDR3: CASERGVEQYF
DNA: TGTGCCAGCGAGAGGGGAGTCGAGCAGTACTTC